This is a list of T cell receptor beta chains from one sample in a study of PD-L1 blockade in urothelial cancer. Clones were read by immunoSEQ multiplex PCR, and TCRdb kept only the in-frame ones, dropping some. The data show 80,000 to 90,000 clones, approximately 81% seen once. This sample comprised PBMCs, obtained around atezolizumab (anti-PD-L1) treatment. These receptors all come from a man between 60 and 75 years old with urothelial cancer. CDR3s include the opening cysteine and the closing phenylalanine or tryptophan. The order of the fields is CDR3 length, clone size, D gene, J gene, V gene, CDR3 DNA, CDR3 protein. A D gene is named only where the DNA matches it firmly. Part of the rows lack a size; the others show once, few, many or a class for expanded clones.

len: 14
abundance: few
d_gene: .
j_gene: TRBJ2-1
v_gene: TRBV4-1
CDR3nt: TGCGCCAGCAGCCCTCCTGACAGGAACAATGAGCAGTTCTTC
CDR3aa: CASSPPDRNNEQFF

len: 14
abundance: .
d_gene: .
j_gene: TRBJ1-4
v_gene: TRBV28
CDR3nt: TGTGCCAGCAGTTTAGGGGGGATTCTTGAAAAACTGTTTTTT
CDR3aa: CASSLGGILEKLFF

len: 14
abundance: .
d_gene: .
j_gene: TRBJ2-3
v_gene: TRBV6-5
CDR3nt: TGTGCCAGCAGGCTACTCCTAGGAGGAGATACGCAGTATTTT
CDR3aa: CASRLLLGGDTQYF

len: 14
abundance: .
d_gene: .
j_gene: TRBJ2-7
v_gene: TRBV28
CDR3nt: TGTGCCAGCAGTTATGGAGGTCCCTTCTACGAGCAGTACTTC
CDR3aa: CASSYGGPFYEQYF

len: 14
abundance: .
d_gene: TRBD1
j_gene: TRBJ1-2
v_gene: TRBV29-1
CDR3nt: TGCAGCGCCGCGCCAACAGGGGCCAACTATGGCTACACCTTC
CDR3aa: CSAAPTGANYGYTF

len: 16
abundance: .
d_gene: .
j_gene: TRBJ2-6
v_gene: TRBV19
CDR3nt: TGTGCCAGTAGTATTCAGGGAGGCTCTGGGGCCAACGTCCTGACTTTC
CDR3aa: CASSIQGGSGANVLTF

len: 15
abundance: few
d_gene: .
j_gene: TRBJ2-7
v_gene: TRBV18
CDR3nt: TGTGCAAGTTCACCGGGCGCCTACGGCCCCTACGAGCAGTACTTC
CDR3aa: CASSPGAYGPYEQYF

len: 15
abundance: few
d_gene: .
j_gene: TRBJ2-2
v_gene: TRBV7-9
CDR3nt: TGTGCCAGCAGCCAAGTGGAGGTATCCCCATGGGAGCTGTTTTTT
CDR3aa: CASSQVEVSPWELFF

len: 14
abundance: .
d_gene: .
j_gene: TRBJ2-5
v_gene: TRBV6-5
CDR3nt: TGTGCCAGCAGTTACTCGTTGCCGGAAGAGACCCAGTACTTC
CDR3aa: CASSYSLPEETQYF

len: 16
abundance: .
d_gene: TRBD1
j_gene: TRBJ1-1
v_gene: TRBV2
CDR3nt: TGTGCCAGCAGTGATAGGGCAGGGGGTTGGAACACTGAAGCTTTCTTT
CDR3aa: CASSDRAGGWNTEAFF

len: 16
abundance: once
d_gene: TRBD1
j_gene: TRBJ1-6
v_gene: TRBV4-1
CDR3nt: TGCGCCAGCAGGCGCGCCCTACAGGGGGCTGGATCACCCCTCCACTTT
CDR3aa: CASRRALQGAGSPLHF

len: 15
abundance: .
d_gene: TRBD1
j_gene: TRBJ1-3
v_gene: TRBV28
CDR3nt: TGTGCCAGCAGTTACAGCACAGGGGTCAGAAACACCATATATTTT
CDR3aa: CASSYSTGVRNTIYF

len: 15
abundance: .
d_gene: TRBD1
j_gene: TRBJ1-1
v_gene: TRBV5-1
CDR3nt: TGCGCCAGCAGCTACTCCCGGGACAGGGGCGGCGAAGCTTTCTTT
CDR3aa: CASSYSRDRGGEAFF

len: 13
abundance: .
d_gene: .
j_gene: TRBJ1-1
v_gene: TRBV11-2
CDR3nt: TGTGCCAGCAGCTCCCAGATGAACACTGAAGCTTTCTTT
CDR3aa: CASSSQMNTEAFF

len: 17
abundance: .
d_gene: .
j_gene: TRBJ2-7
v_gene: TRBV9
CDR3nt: TGTGCCAGCAGCCCCGCCCGGGCGGGGGCTAGCTCCTACGAGCAGTACTTC
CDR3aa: CASSPARAGASSYEQYF

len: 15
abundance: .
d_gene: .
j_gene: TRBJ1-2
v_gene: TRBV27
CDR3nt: TGTGCCAGCAGTTTATCGGCGACAGTTATCTATGGCTACACCTTC
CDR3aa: CASSLSATVIYGYTF

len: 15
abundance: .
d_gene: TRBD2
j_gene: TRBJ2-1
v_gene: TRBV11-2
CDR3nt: TGTGCCAGCAGCCCCGAAGCGGGGAGTTATGATGAGCAGTTCTTC
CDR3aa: CASSPEAGSYDEQFF

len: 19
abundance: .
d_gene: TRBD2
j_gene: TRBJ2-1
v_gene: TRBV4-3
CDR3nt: TGCGCCAGCAGCCAAGACTTACTAGCGGGAGCGGGGCCCTACAATGAGCAGTTCTTC
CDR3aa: CASSQDLLAGAGPYNEQFF

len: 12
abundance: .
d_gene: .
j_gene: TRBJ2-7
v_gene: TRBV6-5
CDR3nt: TGTGCCAGCAGACAGACAGTGTACGAGCAGTACTTC
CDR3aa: CASRQTVYEQYF

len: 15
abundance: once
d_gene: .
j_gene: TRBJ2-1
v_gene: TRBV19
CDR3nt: TGTGCCAGCTGCCGGCACAGGGAGACCTACAATGAGCAGTTCTTC
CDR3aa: CASCRHRETYNEQFF

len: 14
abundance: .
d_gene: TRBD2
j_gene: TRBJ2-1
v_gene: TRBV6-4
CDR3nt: TGTGCCAGCGCCCGGGACTATCCCAACAATGAGCAGTTCTTC
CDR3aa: CASARDYPNNEQFF

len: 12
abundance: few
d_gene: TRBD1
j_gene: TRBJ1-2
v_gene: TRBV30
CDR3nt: TGTGCCTGGAGTGTGAGGGGGCACCGCTACACCTTC
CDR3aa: CAWSVRGHRYTF

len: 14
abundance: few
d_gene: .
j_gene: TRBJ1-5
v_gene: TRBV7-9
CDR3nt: TGTGCCAGCAGCACCGGGATGGATCATCAGCCCCAGCATTTT
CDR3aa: CASSTGMDHQPQHF

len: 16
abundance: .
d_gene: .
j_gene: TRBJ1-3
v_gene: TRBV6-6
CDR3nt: TGTGCCAGCAGTTATCGGGGGATATTCTCTGGAAACACCATATATTTT
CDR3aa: CASSYRGIFSGNTIYF

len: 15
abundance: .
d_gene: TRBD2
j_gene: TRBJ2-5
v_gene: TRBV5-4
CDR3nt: TGTGCCAGCAGCCAGGGGACTAGCGGGATTGAGACCCAGTACTTC
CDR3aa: CASSQGTSGIETQYF

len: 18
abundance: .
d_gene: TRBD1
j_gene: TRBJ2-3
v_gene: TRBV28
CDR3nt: TGTGCCAGCAGTTTAAGACAGGGAGAAGTTCCGTTCACGGATACGCAGTATTTT
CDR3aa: CASSLRQGEVPFTDTQYF

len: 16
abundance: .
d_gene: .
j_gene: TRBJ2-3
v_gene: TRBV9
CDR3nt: TGTGCCAGCAGCCCCGAGGGGGGGCCTAGCATAGATACGCAGTATTTT
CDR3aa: CASSPEGGPSIDTQYF

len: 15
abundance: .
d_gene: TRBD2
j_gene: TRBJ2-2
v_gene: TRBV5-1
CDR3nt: TGCGCCAGCAGTTCCGGGACTAGTATCACCGGGGAGCTGTTTTTT
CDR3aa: CASSSGTSITGELFF

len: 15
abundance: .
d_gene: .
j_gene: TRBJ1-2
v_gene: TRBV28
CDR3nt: TGTGCCAGCAGTTTAATTGGGGGCGCCTCCTATGGCTACACCTTC
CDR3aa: CASSLIGGASYGYTF

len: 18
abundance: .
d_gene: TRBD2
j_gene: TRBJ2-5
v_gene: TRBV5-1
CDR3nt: TGCGCCAGCAGCGGAAGGACTAGCGGGACCACAGTCGGAGAGACCCAGTACTTC
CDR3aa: CASSGRTSGTTVGETQYF

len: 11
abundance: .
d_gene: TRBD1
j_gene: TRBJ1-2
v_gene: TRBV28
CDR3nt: TGTGCCAGCAGTTACAGGGGTGGCTACACCTTC
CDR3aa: CASSYRGGYTF

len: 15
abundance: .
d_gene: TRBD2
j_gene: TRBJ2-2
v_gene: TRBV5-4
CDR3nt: TGTGCCAGCAGCTTGGTTGCGGGAGATACCGGGGAGCTGTTTTTT
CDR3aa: CASSLVAGDTGELFF

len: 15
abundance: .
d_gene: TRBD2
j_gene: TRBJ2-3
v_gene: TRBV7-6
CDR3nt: TGTGCCAGCAGCTACCGGACTAGCGGGACTGGTACGCAGTATTTT
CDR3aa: CASSYRTSGTGTQYF

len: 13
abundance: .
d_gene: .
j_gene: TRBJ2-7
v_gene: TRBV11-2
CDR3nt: TGTGCCAGCACCGAGGACAGAACCTACGAGCAGTACTTC
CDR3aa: CASTEDRTYEQYF

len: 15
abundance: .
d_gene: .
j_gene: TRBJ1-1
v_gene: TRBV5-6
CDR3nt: TGTGCCAGCAGCCACATTTCAGTATTGAACACTGAAGCTTTCTTT
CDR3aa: CASSHISVLNTEAFF

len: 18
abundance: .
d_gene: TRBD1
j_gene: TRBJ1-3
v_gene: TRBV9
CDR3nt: TGTGCCAGCAGCGTCGGACAGGGGACTGTATCCTCTGGAAACACCATATATTTT
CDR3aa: CASSVGQGTVSSGNTIYF

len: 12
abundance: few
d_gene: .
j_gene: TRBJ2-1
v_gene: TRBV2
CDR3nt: TGTGCCAGCAGTGGGACAATCTATGAGCAGTTCTTC
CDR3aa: CASSGTIYEQFF

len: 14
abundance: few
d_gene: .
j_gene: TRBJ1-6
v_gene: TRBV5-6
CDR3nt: TGTGCCTATTCCCAGGGCCTATATAATTCACCCCTCCACTTT
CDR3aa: CAYSQGLYNSPLHF

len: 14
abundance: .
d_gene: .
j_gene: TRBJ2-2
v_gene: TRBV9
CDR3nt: TGTGCCAGCAGCGTCGGAGGGGTGACCGGGGAGCTGTTTTTT
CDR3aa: CASSVGGVTGELFF

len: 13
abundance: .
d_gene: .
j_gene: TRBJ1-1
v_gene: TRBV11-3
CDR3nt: TGTGCCAGCAGCCTAGATTCGAGGACTGAAGCTTTCTTT
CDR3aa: CASSLDSRTEAFF

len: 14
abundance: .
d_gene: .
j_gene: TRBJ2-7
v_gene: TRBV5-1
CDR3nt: TGCGCCAGCAGCTTACAGACCCCCACCTACGAGCAGTACTTC
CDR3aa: CASSLQTPTYEQYF